The 29 T cell receptor beta chains given below trace back to one sample, sequenced in a study of prognosis after radiotherapy for stage I lung cancer. Researchers used two-round multiplex PCR to amplify TCR beta CDR3 starting from genomic DNA. Primers targeting each individual TRBV and TRBJ gene were applied in first-round PCR. One entry per CDR3 protein results from TCRdb running MiXCR on the multiplex PCR reads. This sample yields about 59,000 distinct CDR3 sequences, of which approximately 25% are seen a single time; roughly 7.5% belongs to the top ten. Sequenced material: PBMCs, taken before or after stereotactic body radiation therapy (not recorded which). Source of these receptors: a donor older than 45 with non-small cell lung cancer.

This chain links TRBV6-4 with TRBJ2-3; D ambiguous. The CDR3 spans 10 residues. Trimming removed 9 bases at V and 3 bases at J, with 4 bases between. Germline lookup yields CDR1 MRHNA and CDR2 SNTAGT. In DNA, the CDR3 is TGTGCCAGAACTACAGATACGCAGTATTTT. Its protein product is CARTTDTQYF.

This clonotype was observed many times. V is TRBV15 and J is TRBJ2-3; unclear D gene. The CDR3 contains 15 residues. Germline lookup yields CDR1 LNHNV and CDR2 YYDKDF (reference sequence). V lost 0 bases and J lost 3, with 10 bases in between. CDR3 sequence: CATSRDRLETDTQYF. The CDR3 bases are TGTGCCACCAGCAGAGATAGATTAGAGACAGATACGCAGTATTTT.

A remark on this clonotype: This may be a read error, as it is one base from a much larger clone. This chain uses TRBV27 with TRBJ1-4; D perhaps matches TRBD1 (5 bases). The CDR3 sequence is 11 residues long. Germline values: CDR1 MNHEY, CDR2 SMNVEV (reference sequence). CDR3 nucleotides: TGTGCCAGCAGTCGCCCCGGGACCCTGCTTTTT. Translated, it gives CASSRPGTLLF. The whole variable domain, filled in from reference TRBV27 and TRBJ1-4, reads EAQVTQNPRYLITVTGKKLTVTCSQNMNHEYMSWYRQDPGLGLRQIYYSMNVEVTDKGDVPEGYKVSRKEKRNFPLILESPSPNQTSLYFCASSRPGTLLFGSGTQLSVL.

This clonotype was seen many times. The chain combines TRBV24-1 with TRBJ1-2, with D perhaps matching TRBD1 (5 bases). The V gene lost 11 bases and the J gene lost 0 bases, with 9 bases spanning the gap. Germline CDR1 KGHDR, CDR2 SFDVKD. This CDR3 has 12 residues. CDR3 bases: TGTGCCATTCAGGGAGCTAACTATGGCTACACCTTC. It is translated as CAIQGANYGYTF.

This clonotype showed up just a few times. V and J are TRBV18 and TRBJ1-5; D remains unclear. The germline CDR1 and CDR2 sequences are KGHSH and LQKENI. V was trimmed by 3 bases and J by 0 bases, leaving 9 bases between them. The CDR3 is made up of 15 amino acids. The CDR3 DNA sequence: TGTGCCAGCTCACCGGACCCTTATAGCAATCAGCCCCAGCATTTT. As protein: CASSPDPYSNQPQHF.

This clonotype was seen ten or more times. The V call is TRBV14, the J call TRBJ2-3, with a tentative D call TRBD1 (6 bases). The CDR3 has 12 amino acids. Per germline, CDR1 SGHDN and CDR2 FVKESK. The V end lost 4 bases, the J end lost 11 bases, and 13 bases lay between the germline ends. The chain's CDR3 is CASSPQGFLQYF. CDR3 coding DNA: TGTGCCAGCAGCCCGCAGGGGTTCCTGCAGTATTTT.

This clonotype was counted at least ten times. This chain connects TRBV6-2 or TRBV6-3 to TRBJ1-2; the D gene is possibly TRBD1 (5 bases). Germline loops: CDR1 MNHEY, CDR2 SVGEGT. The CDR3 contains 14 residues. V dropped 5 bases and J dropped 8 bases, with 18 bases sitting between them. Here the CDR3 DNA reads TGTGCCAGCAGTGACTTACGGACATACAAGGGCTACACCTTC. Protein product: CASSDLRTYKGYTF.

Concerning this clonotype: Germline is not matched at one junction end, which may reflect a read error. The gene calls are TRBV4-1 and TRBJ2-3; D is possibly TRBD1 or TRBD2 (6 bases each). The CDR3 totals 15 residues. CDR1 is MGHRA and CDR2 is YSYEKL in the germline V gene. DNA for the CDR3: TGTGCCAGCAGCTTAAGCGACGGGGGCACAGATACACAGTATTTT. It encodes CASSLSDGGTDTQYF.

Regarding this clonotype: A much larger clone sits a single nucleotide away, making a read error possible. This chain uses TRBV7-2 with TRBJ2-5; D is unresolved. The CDR3 is 13 amino acids. Germline V gene lookup returns CDR1 SGHTA and CDR2 FQGNSA. The DNA for the CDR3 is TGTGCCAGCAACGTCGAAGCTCAAGAGACCAAGTACTTC. This gives the protein CASNVEAQETKYF.

This clonotype was recorded many times. The CDR3 sequence is CSARDQSEKLFF. CDR3 sequence (DNA): TGCAGTGCTAGAGATCAAAGCGAAAAACTGTTTTTT. V gene TRBV20-1 combines with J gene TRBJ1-4; no clear D gene. Between the trimmed V and J ends, which lost 0 bases and 8 bases, there was a span of 7 bases. Looked up from germline, CDR1 is DFQATT and CDR2 is SNEGSKA (reference sequence). The CDR3 covers 12 residues.

This clonotype was seen a handful of times. A read error may be the cause here, since a much bigger clone is one base away. The chain recombines TRBV6-4 with TRBJ1-2; D gene unclear. Germline V gives CDR1 MRHNA, CDR2 SNTAGT. This CDR3 contains 12 residues. The CDR3 bases are TGTGCCGGCAGTTACGACGGATATGGCTACACCTTC. It codes for CAGSYDGYGYTF.

This chain uses TRBV7-2 with TRBJ1-5; tentatively, D is TRBD1 (6 bases). CDR3 length equals 15 residues. V was pared by 0 bases and J by 10 bases, with 16 bases between. The V gene's germline CDR1 is SGHTA and CDR2 FQGNSA. Here the CDR3 reads CASSLAWGAGDPQHF. For the CDR3, the DNA is TGTGCCAGCAGCTTAGCTTGGGGGGCGGGTGACCCCCAGCATTTT.

This clonotype was observed many times. This chain uses TRBV5-1 with TRBJ2-5; 8 nucleotides line up with TRBD2. CDR3 length equals 14 residues. V shed 5 bases, J shed 2 bases, and the junction held 5 bases outside the gene matches. Germline loops: CDR1 SGHRS, CDR2 YFSETQ. CDR3 sequence (DNA): TGCGCCAGCAGGGTAGCGGGGTCACAAGAGACCCAGTACTTC. It yields the protein CASRVAGSQETQYF.

This clonotype was recorded many times. The J gene is TRBJ2-1, the V gene TRBV19; 7 bases are a match to TRBD1. CDR3 length: 16 amino acids. V trimming: 5 bases; J trimming: 7 bases; junction bases outside the gene matches: 14. Germline V gene data show CDR1 as LNHDA and CDR2 as SQIVND (reference sequence). CDR3 nucleotide sequence: TGTGCCAGTAGTCCTAATACACTGACAGGGAAAAATGAGCAGTTCTTC. This gives the protein CASSPNTLTGKNEQFF.

This clonotype was recorded at least ten times. The V gene is TRBV7-9, the J gene TRBJ2-1, with 11 bases aligning to TRBD2. Germline CDR1 reads SEHNR; CDR2 reads FQNEAQ (reference sequence). The ends lost 1 base at V and 8 bases at J; junction bases unmatched: 10. The CDR3 covers 17 residues. The CDR3 DNA is TGTGCCAGCAGCTTAGGTAGCGGGGGGGCCTTTCAGGATGAGCAGTTCTTC. This gives the protein CASSLGSGGAFQDEQFF.

The table lists this clonotype with a count of one. The rearrangement uses TRBV19 and TRBJ1-5; D might be TRBD1 (5 bases). The CDR3 contains 13 residues. V was cut by 8 bases and J by 13 bases, with 21 bases left in between. The germline gives CDR1 LNHDA, CDR2 SQIVND (reference sequence). The CDR3 region is CASQRRGARAQHF. DNA for the CDR3: TGTGCCAGTCAGCGGAGGGGTGCTCGAGCGCAGCATTTT. Looking up the rest from reference TRBV19 and TRBJ1-5 gives the full variable domain: DGGITQSPKYLFRKEGQNVTLSCEQNLNHDAMYWYRQDPGQGLRLIYYSQIVNDFQKGDIAEGYSVSREKKESFPLTVTSAQKNPTAFYLCASQRRGARAQHFGDGTRLSIL.

The chain is built from TRBV5-6 and TRBJ2-7; either TRBD1 or TRBD2 may supply D (5 bases each). There are 15 residues in the CDR3. The germline V gene encodes CDR1 SGHDT and CDR2 YYEEEE. The V and J ends lost 2 bases and 2 bases respectively, with 14 bases between them. CDR3 amino acids: CASSLLRDHTYEQYF. The CDR3, as DNA: TGTGCCAGCAGCTTACTCCGGGACCATACCTACGAGCAGTACTTC.

A remark on this clonotype: This likely reflects a read error, since a far larger clone is one base away. Likely a read error: the CDR3 ends without its conserved phenylalanine or tryptophan. The chain links TRBV6-2 or TRBV6-3 to TRBJ1-2; 8 nucleotides match TRBD1. Germline lookup yields CDR1 MNHEY and CDR2 SVGEGT. The CDR3 is 16 amino acids. With 8 bases clipped from V and 0 bases from J, the junction kept 11 bases outside the gene matches. CDR3 nucleotide sequence: TGTGCCAGCGCCCTGACAGGGGTGGGGGCTAACTATGGCTACACCCTC. Protein product: CASALTGVGANYGYTL.

There are many counts of this clonotype. The CDR3 DNA is TGTGCCAGCTCCTTGAGCCGGACGTACCAAAATGAAAAACTGTTTTTT. It codes for CASSLSRTYQNEKLFF. The rearrangement uses TRBV18 and TRBJ1-4, with no clear D. V gave up 6 bases and J gave up 5 bases, with 19 bases separating them. The CDR3 is made up of 16 amino acids. CDR1 is KGHSH and CDR2 is LQKENI in the germline V gene.

The rearrangement uses TRBV27 and TRBJ2-5; D is perhaps TRBD1 (6 bases). Trimming took off 4 bases at V and 10 bases at J, with 19 bases between the two ends. Germline values: CDR1 MNHEY, CDR2 SMNVEV (reference sequence). The CDR3 sequence is 14 residues long. CDR3: CASSYDRTRMDQYF. Written as DNA, the CDR3 is TGTGCCAGCAGTTACGACAGGACTCGAATGGACCAGTACTTC.

This clonotype appeared many times. The CDR3 coding sequence is TGTGCCAGCAGCTTAAGGAACAGAGGAAACACCATATATTTT. Protein: CASSLRNRGNTIYF. The rearrangement links TRBV11-2 to TRBJ1-3; D unclear. Trimming left V 2 bases short and J 4 bases short, with 9 bases between. Germline assignment: CDR1 SGHAT and CDR2 FQNNGV. This CDR3 region has 14 residues.

This clonotype was found many times. The chain carries TRBV6-1 and TRBJ1-2; D remains ambiguous. CDR1 and CDR2 (germline): MNHNS, SASEGT. The CDR3 is 14 residues long. The V end lost 7 bases, the J end lost 2 bases, and 14 bases lay between the germline ends. CDR3 residues: CASTLRVANYGYTF. The CDR3 DNA follows: TGTGCCAGCACCCTACGGGTCGCAAACTATGGCTACACCTTC.

With regard to this clonotype: With a far larger clone one base away, a read error is the likely cause. V is TRBV6-4 and J is TRBJ2-3; D gene ambiguous. Germline V gene data show CDR1 as MRHNA and CDR2 as SNTAGT. V lost 6 bases and J 1 base, leaving 14 bases between the germline ends. This CDR3 comprises 15 residues. This chain's CDR3 is CASSVTAWGTDTQYF. CDR3 nucleotides: TGTGCCAGCAGCGTAACGGCGTGGGGCACAGATACGCAGTATTTT.

Judged by abundance, this clonotype is medium-sized. This chain joins TRBV6-1 and TRBJ2-3; 8 nucleotides align to TRBD2. CDR1 and CDR2 from the germline V gene are MNHNS and SASEGT. This CDR3 is built from 15 residues. V gave up 2 bases and J gave up 6 bases; unmatched junction bases: 7. CDR3 nucleotide sequence: TGTGCCAGCAGTGAAATGCCCGGGAGGGGGGATACGCAGTATTTT. Translation: CASSEMPGRGDTQYF.

This clonotype has at least ten counts. The V call is TRBV7-2, the J call TRBJ2-7; 9 bases line up with TRBD2. The germline gives CDR1 SGHTA, CDR2 FQGNSA. The V and J ends lost 3 bases and 5 bases, in that order; junction bases with no gene match: 5. The CDR3 is made up of 14 amino acids. The CDR3 protein is CASSFLAGRDEQYF. CDR3 coding DNA: TGTGCCAGCAGCTTCCTAGCGGGGAGGGACGAGCAGTACTTC.

Concerning this clonotype itself: One base separates it from a far larger clone, so it is likely a read error. The rearrangement links TRBV7-9 to TRBJ2-1, with no clear D. Germline-derived CDR1 and CDR2 are SEHNR and FQNEAQ (reference sequence). This CDR3 region has 14 residues. Trimming removed 5 bases from V and 2 bases from J, with 10 bases in between. CDR3 residues: CASSPHETYNEQFF. The CDR3 nucleotides are TGTGCCAGCAGCCCGCATGAAACCTACAATGAGCAGTTCTTC.

Comment on this clonotype: This may come from a read error, since a much larger clone is one base off. V gene TRBV5-1 combines with J gene TRBJ2-4; no clear D gene. Germline CDR1 SGHRS, CDR2 YFSETQ. CDR3 size: 13 residues. V lost 1 base, J lost 7 bases, and 9 bases lay in between. DNA of the CDR3: TGCGCCAGCAGCTTGTATAAATCGAACATTCAGTACTTC. Translating gives CASSLYKSNIQYF.

Regarding this clonotype: This may come from a read error, since a much larger clone is one base off. CDR3 in DNA: TGTGCCAGCTCACCGGGACAGCCCTACGAGAAGTACTTC. It codes for CASSPGQPYEKYF. This sequence joins TRBV18 and TRBJ2-7, with 7 bases fitting TRBD1. The CDR3 is 13 residues long. Germline values: CDR1 KGHSH, CDR2 LQKENI.

With regard to this clonotype: A much larger clone is a single base away; this may be a read error. The J gene is TRBJ1-5, the V gene TRBV19; D might be TRBD1 (5 bases). The CDR3 sequence is 14 residues long. Germline CDR1 and CDR2: LNHDA and SQIVND (reference sequence). Deletions cut 4 bases from V and 5 bases from J, with 12 bases between. The CDR3 sequence: CASSNGTIDQPQHF. CDR3 in DNA: TGTGCCAGTAGTAATGGGACGATCGATCAGCCCCAGCATTTT.